This T cell receptor (beta chain) is drawn from a study of shared clonotypes between healthy human individuals. Splitting of each subset's genomic DNA was done evenly across several immunoSEQ plates. Generated by immunoSEQ multiplex PCR, the TCRdb table keeps only in-frame clones and is missing some. The repertoire has more than 1.2 million clones, approximately 98.5% of them found once; the top ten carry around 0.33%. This CDR3 has 15 amino acids. V was pared by 4 bases and J by 4 bases, with 3 bases of the junction left unmatched. Germline CDR1 reads SEHNR; CDR2 reads FQNEAQ (reference sequence). CD4+ cell separation produced CD45RA+ naive and CD45RA-negative memory subsets. Turning to this clone: Its cognate antigen is unknown. The sample has other DNA sequences that encode this CDR3 too.

Study-wide results and limits: Blood was the only sampled material, and tissue repertoires likely differ.

The TCR sequence derives from a man younger than 40 in good health. Material: naive CD4+ T cells sorted from blood. Subset of the sample: CD45RA+ positively selected. V and J are TRBV7-9 and TRBJ2-2; 10 nucleotides agree with TRBD1. The CDR3 nucleotides read TGTGCCAGCAGCTCCGACAGGGGGCCCACCGGGGAGCTGTTTTTT. As protein: CASSSDRGPTGELFF. Combining the CDR3 with reference TRBV7-9 and TRBJ2-2 gives the whole variable domain DTGVSQNPRHKITKRGQNVTFRCDPISEHNRLYWYRQTLGQGPEFLTYFQNEAQLEKSRLLSDRFSAERPKGSFSTLEIQRTEQGDSAMYLCASSSDRGPTGELFFGEGSRLTVL.